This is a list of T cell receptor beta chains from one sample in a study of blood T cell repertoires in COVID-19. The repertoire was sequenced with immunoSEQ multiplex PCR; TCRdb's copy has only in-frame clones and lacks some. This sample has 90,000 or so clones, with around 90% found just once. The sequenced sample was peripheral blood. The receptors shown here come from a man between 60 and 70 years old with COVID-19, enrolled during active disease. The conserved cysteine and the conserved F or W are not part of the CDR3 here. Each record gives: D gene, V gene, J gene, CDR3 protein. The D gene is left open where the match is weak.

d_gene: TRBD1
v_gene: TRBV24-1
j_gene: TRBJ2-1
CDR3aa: ATSDGTGGLNEQF

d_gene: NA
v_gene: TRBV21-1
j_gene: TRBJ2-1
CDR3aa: ASSKQNYNEQF

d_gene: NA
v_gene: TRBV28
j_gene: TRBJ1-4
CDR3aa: ASNPHRVNEKLF

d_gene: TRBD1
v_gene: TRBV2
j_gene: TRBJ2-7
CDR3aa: ASREDRGYEQY

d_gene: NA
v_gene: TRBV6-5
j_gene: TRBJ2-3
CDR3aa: ASSYSPNTDTQY

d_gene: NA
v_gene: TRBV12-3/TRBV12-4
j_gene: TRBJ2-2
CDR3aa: ASNDFNTGELF

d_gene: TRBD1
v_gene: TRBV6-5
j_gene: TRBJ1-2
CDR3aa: ASTRGSSYGYT

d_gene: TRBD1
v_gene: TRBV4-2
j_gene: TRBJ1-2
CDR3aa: ASSQEDRGGTPYGYT

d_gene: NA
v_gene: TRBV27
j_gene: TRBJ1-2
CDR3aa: ASSLKGDYGYT

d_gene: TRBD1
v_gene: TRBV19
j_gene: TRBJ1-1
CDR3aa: ASSIIGTGMNTEAF

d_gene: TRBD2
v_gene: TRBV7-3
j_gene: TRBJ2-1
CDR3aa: ASSSTSGSYNEQF

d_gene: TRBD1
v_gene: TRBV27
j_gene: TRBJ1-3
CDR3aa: ASSKGQGNTIY

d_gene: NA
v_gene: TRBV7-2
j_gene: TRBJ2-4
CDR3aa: ASSSGDFSGNIQY

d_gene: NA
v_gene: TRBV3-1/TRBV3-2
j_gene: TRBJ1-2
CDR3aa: ASSLDRNYGYT

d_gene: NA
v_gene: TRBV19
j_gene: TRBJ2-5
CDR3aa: ASSLGAGDQETQY

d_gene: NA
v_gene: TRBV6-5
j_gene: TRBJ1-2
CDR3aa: ASSSVSGYT

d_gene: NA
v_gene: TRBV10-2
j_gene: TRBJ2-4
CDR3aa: ASSSTENIQY

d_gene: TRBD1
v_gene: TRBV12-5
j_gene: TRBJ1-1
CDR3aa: ASGLGTGSTEAF

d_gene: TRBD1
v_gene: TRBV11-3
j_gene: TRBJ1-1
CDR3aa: ASRLQGEDTEAF

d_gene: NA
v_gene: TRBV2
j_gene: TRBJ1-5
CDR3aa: ASSETRGRNQPQH

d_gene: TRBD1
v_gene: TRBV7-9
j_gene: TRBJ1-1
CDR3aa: ASSNRGIEAF

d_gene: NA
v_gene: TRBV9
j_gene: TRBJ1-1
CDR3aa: ASSVHQMNTEAF

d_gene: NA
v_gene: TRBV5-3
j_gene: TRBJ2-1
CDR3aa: ARSTRRGEQF

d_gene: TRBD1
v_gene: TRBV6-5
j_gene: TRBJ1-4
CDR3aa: ASRTGSNEKLF